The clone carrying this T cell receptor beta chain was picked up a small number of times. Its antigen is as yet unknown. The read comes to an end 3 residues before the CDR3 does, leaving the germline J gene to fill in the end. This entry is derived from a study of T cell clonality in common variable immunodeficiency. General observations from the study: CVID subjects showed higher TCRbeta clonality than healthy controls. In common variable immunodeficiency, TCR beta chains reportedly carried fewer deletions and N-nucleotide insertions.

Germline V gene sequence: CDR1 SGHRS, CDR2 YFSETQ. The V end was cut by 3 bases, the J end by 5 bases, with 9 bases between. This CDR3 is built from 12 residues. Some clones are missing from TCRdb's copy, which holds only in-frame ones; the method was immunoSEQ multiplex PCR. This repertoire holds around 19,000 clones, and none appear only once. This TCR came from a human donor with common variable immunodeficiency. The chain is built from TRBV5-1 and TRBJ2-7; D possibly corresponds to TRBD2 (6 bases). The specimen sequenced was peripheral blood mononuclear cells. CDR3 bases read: TGCGCCAGCAGCTCACGGGGGAACGAG. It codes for CASSSRGNE. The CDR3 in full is CASSSRGNEQYF.